Listed below are T cell receptor beta chains from one sample, sequenced in a study of CD8 T cells in ankylosing spondylitis. TCRdb independently ran MiXCR on the 5' RACE reads; one entry per CDR3 protein. Of about 130,000 distinct CDR3 sequences listed, approximately 6.8% are singletons. What was sequenced was blood, either unsorted or a sorted T cell fraction (not recorded which). These receptors were obtained from a male donor with ankylosing spondylitis or in good health (not recorded which). Each CDR3 is given with its conserved first and last residue. The D gene is left open where the match is weak. For some rows the clone size is stated as once, few or many, or as a class when expanded; others skip it.

cdr3_length	v_call	j_call	d_call	clone_size	cdr3_nt	cdr3_aa
17	TRBV9	TRBJ2-1	TRBD1	many	TGTGCCAGCAGCGATGGGACAGAAGAGAGCTCCTACAATGAGCAGTTCTTC	CASSDGTEESSYNEQFF
15	TRBV29-1	TRBJ2-1	TRBD2	.	TGCAGCGTTGTCCCTAGCGGGGGGGGACACAATGAGCAGTTCTTC	CSVVPSGGGHNEQFF
15	TRBV30	TRBJ2-2	.	.	TGTGCCTGGAGTGTGGGTGGGACAAACACCGGGGAGCTGTTTTTT	CAWSVGGTNTGELFF
15	TRBV2	TRBJ2-7	TRBD1	.	TGTGCCAGCAGTGGAGCGAGGACAGGGAACTACGAGCAGTACTTC	CASSGARTGNYEQYF
13	TRBV7-9	TRBJ1-1	.	many	TGTGCCAGCAGCTTAGTGGGGGGAATCGAAACTTTCTTT	CASSLVGGIETFF
15	TRBV7-3	TRBJ1-1	.	many	TGTGCCAGCAGCTTAGGGTACATCGAGAACACTGAAGCTTTCTTT	CASSLGYIENTEAFF
15	TRBV20-1	TRBJ2-1	TRBD2	.	TGCAGTGCTAGAAGCCAGACTAGCGGGGACTATGAGCAGTTCTTC	CSARSQTSGDYEQFF
15	TRBV9	TRBJ2-2	.	.	TGTGCCAGCAGCGTGGACAGCCGCGGCACCGGGGAGCTGTTTTTT	CASSVDSRGTGELFF
17	TRBV5-5	TRBJ1-1	.	many	TGTGCCAGCAGCCGAGTGGACAGTGGGGCTCAAAACGCTGAAGCTTTCTTT	CASSRVDSGAQNAEAFF
15	TRBV7-2	TRBJ2-7	.	many	TGTGCCAGCAGCTTACAGGGGGGCAACCCCTACGAGCAGTACTTC	CASSLQGGNPYEQYF
16	TRBV4-2	TRBJ2-6	.	many	TGTGCCAGCAGCCAAGATGAGGGAGCAGGGGCCAACGTCCTGACTTTC	CASSQDEGAGANVLTF
16	TRBV12-3/TRBV12-4	TRBJ2-3	TRBD2	few	TGTGCCAGCAGCCCTAGCGGGAGTGCTTTCACAGATACGCAGTATTTT	CASSPSGSAFTDTQYF
15	TRBV11-1	TRBJ2-1	TRBD2	few	TGTGCCAGCAGCTTCTTACTAGCGGAATCCAATGAGCAGTTCTTC	CASSFLLAESNEQFF
13	TRBV5-4	TRBJ2-1	.	many	TGTGCCAGCAGCTTGCTCCATATCAATGAGCAGTTCTTC	CASSLLHINEQFF
13	TRBV20-1	TRBJ2-3	.	many	TGCAGTGCTCGAAAGGAGGGGACCCAATTGCAGTATTTT	CSARKEGTQLQYF
15	TRBV28	TRBJ2-7	TRBD1	many	TGTGCCAGCAGTCCGCGGACAGGGAGTAACTACGAGCAGTACTTC	CASSPRTGSNYEQYF
15	TRBV5-1	TRBJ2-2	.	.	TGCGCCAGCAGCCGTGGGCTTACAGACACCGGGGAGCTGTTTTTT	CASSRGLTDTGELFF
13	TRBV7-3	TRBJ1-6	.	many	TGTGCCAGCAGCGATTCGAGGAATTCACCCCTCCACTTT	CASSDSRNSPLHF
16	TRBV7-2	TRBJ2-2	.	many	TGTGCCAGCAGCTCGGGGGGCGGCGCGAACACCGGGGAGCTGTTTTTT	CASSSGGGANTGELFF
14	TRBV29-1	TRBJ2-1	.	many	TGCAGCATCAGGTGGGACTTCGGGGACAATGAGCAGTTCTTC	CSIRWDFGDNEQFF
18	TRBV7-8	TRBJ1-1	.	few	TGTGCCAGCAGCTTAGCGTTTATCCCGGGAAGCATGAACACTGAAGCTTTCTTT	CASSLAFIPGSMNTEAFF
18	TRBV4-1	TRBJ2-2	TRBD1	many	TGCGCCAGCAGCCAACAGACAGGGGGTGGGATTAACACCGGGGAGCTGTTTTTT	CASSQQTGGGINTGELFF
14	TRBV7-2	TRBJ2-5	TRBD1	.	TGTGCCAGCAATTACGGGGACAGGGTAGAGACCCAGTACTTC	CASNYGDRVETQYF
16	TRBV5-1	TRBJ2-7	TRBD2	many	TGCGCCAGCAGCTTGGCCGACGCAGCGGGGATTAACAAGCAGTACTTC	CASSLADAAGINKQYF
15	TRBV18	TRBJ2-7	.	few	TGTGCCAGCTCACCAGTGGGGGGCCCTATTAACGAGCAGTACTTC	CASSPVGGPINEQYF
15	TRBV11-2	TRBJ2-7	.	many	TGTGCCAGCAGCTTTGGGACACGGACCACCTACGAGCAGTACTTC	CASSFGTRTTYEQYF
13	TRBV29-1	TRBJ2-7	.	many	TGCAGCGTTGAAGCCACGACTAGCTACGAGCAGTACTTC	CSVEATTSYEQYF
14	TRBV5-1	TRBJ2-3	.	many	TGCGCCAGCAGCGTGGACAGAAGCACAGATACGCAGTATTTT	CASSVDRSTDTQYF
15	TRBV5-5	TRBJ2-7	.	many	TGTGCCAGCAGCTTGGTACTAGGGGACCCCTACGAGCAGTACTTC	CASSLVLGDPYEQYF
16	TRBV11-2	TRBJ2-7	TRBD2	.	TGTGCCAGCGCAGAGAGGCCGGGACTAGCCCAATACGAGCAGTACTTC	CASAERPGLAQYEQYF
14	TRBV5-8	TRBJ1-1	TRBD1	many	TGTGCCAGCAGCTCGGGACAGCAACACACTGAAGCTTTCTTT	CASSSGQQHTEAFF
15	TRBV30	TRBJ2-7	.	.	TGTGCCTGGAGTGCCACTATTAGGGGGTACTACGAGCAGTACTTC	CAWSATIRGYYEQYF
17	TRBV25-1	TRBJ2-3	TRBD2	many	TGTGCCAGCAGTCCGGGACTAGAGACAAAAAGCACAGATACGCAGTATTTT	CASSPGLETKSTDTQYF
13	TRBV2	TRBJ2-5	.	many	TGTGCCAGCAGTGAAAACGGAGGAGAGACCCAGTACTTC	CASSENGGETQYF
13	TRBV5-1	TRBJ1-2	.	many	TGCGCCAGCAGCTTGTCTAAGTTGGATGGCTACACCTTC	CASSLSKLDGYTF
14	TRBV9	TRBJ2-7	.	many	TGTGCCAGCAGCCCCCCTTGGGGGGAGGAAGAGCAGTACTTC	CASSPPWGEEEQYF
16	TRBV12-3/TRBV12-4	TRBJ1-2	.	many	TGTGCCAGCAGTTTAGGGGCCGCAGGGACGACAAATGGCTACACCTTC	CASSLGAAGTTNGYTF